This T cell receptor (beta chain) was retrieved from a study of shared clonotypes between healthy human individuals. Across the whole study: The study used three CD4 naive, three CD4 memory, two CD8 naive and one CD8 memory plate per donor. General study findings and limits: Rarefaction demonstrated incomplete sorted-subset sequencing despite large depth.

To note about this clone: As yet, its antigen is unknown.

The naive CD8 subset, CD45RO-negative cells positively selected for CCR7, excluded terminally differentiated effector memory CD45RA+ cells. Each sample came from a Caucasian adult donor living in Nashville, Tennessee. The protocol was immunoSEQ multiplex PCR, while the TCRdb copy is restricted to in-frame clones and leaves out a portion. In the table there are around 700,000 clones, 92% of which are singletons. The trim removed 4 bases at V and 3 bases at J, leaving 4 bases unmatched. The CDR3 sequence is 14 residues long. Germline values: CDR1 SGHNT, CDR2 YYREEE (reference sequence). The sequenced material came from naive CD8+ T cells sorted from blood. This sequence was found in a man younger than 40 in good health. This chain connects TRBV5-4 to TRBJ2-7; 10 positions agree with TRBD1. The CDR3 nucleotides read TGTGCCAGCAGCGGGACAGGGGAGATCTACGAGCAGTACTTC. It translates to CASSGTGEIYEQYF. The variable domain in full, with the rest retrieved from reference TRBV5-4 and TRBJ2-7, is ETGVTQSPTHLIKTRGQQVTLRCSSQSGHNTVSWYQQALGQGPQFIFQYYREEENGRGNFPPRFSGLQFPNYSSELNVNALELDDSALYLCASSGTGEIYEQYFGPGTRLTVT.